Here is one T cell receptor (beta chain) with its context. Libraries were prepared by immunoSEQ multiplex PCR; TCRdb keeps only in-frame clonotypes and omits some of them. Among 1.6 million or so clones listed, approximately 98.5% were seen once. V lost 2 bases and J 2 bases, leaving 10 bases between the germline ends. Looked up from germline, CDR1 is MNHEY and CDR2 is SVGAGI. CDR3 length equals 15 residues. This specimen comes from a study of shared clonotypes between healthy human individuals. The investigators split CD4+ cells into a CD45RA+ naive subset and a CD45RA-negative memory subset. The V call is TRBV6-5, the J call TRBJ2-1; D is unresolved. This sequence originates from a man between 25 and 39 years old in good health. Sequencing input: naive CD4+ T cells sorted from blood. The subset denotes: CD45RA+ positively selected. The CDR3 is CASSYDGGTYNEQFF. The CDR3 DNA sequence: TGTGCCAGCAGTTACGACGGCGGAACCTACAATGAGCAGTTCTTC.